Listed below are T cell receptor beta chains from one sample, sequenced in a study of T cells in Graves' hyperthyroidism and ophthalmopathy. TCRdb re-derived calls from the multiplex PCR reads in MiXCR, one entry per CDR3 protein. The data contain fewer than 700,000 distinct CDR3 sequences, roughly 16% of them singletons. Sequencing was performed on blood. The receptors derive from a woman aged 30 to 39 with Graves' hyperthyroidism. The CDR3 runs from the conserved cysteine through the conserved F or W. D genes are given only for firm matches. Rows give clone size only sometimes, using once, few, many, or a class for an expanded clone.

clone_size	v_call	cdr3_length	d_call	j_call	cdr3_aa	cdr3_nt
.	TRBV27	15	.	TRBJ2-3	CASSLLATITDTQYF	TGTGCCAGCAGTTTACTAGCGACAATAACAGATACGCAGTATTTT
many	TRBV30	12	.	TRBJ2-7	CAWGGLSYEQYF	TGTGCCTGGGGGGGACTCTCCTACGAGCAGTACTTC
.	TRBV27	12	.	TRBJ1-6	CASSLFNSPLHF	TGTGCCAGCAGTTTATTCAATTCACCCCTCCACTTT
many	TRBV2	16	TRBD2	TRBJ2-2	CASSEWGGSNTGELFF	TGTGCCAGCAGTGAGTGGGGCGGGAGTAATACCGGGGAGCTGTTTTTT
many	TRBV30	13	TRBD1	TRBJ2-3	CAWRQGSTDTQYF	TGTGCCTGGAGACAGGGGAGCACAGATACGCAGTATTTT
many	TRBV6-2/TRBV6-3	12	.	TRBJ2-1	CASSYGAYEQFF	TGTGCCAGCAGTTACGGCGCATATGAGCAGTTCTTC
once	TRBV5-1	15	TRBD2	TRBJ2-1	CASNRVAGGSNEQFF	TGCGCCAGCAATCGGGTAGCGGGAGGGAGCAATGAGCAGTTCTTC
many	TRBV7-3	14	.	TRBJ1-1	CASSSGAGALEAFF	TGTGCCAGCAGCTCGGGGGCGGGGGCCCTTGAAGCTTTCTTT
many	TRBV11-2	15	.	TRBJ1-1	CASSLQGRVNTEAFF	TGTGCCAGCAGCTTGCAGGGGAGGGTGAACACTGAAGCTTTCTTT
many	TRBV24-1	13	TRBD2	TRBJ2-1	CATSGGGSNEQFF	TGTGCCACCAGTGGGGGGGGGTCCAATGAGCAGTTCTTC
many	TRBV12-3/TRBV12-4	16	TRBD2	TRBJ2-1	CASTVTSGSFYNEQFF	TGTGCCAGCACCGTAACTAGCGGGAGTTTTTACAATGAGCAGTTCTTC
few	TRBV25-1	15	TRBD1	TRBJ1-1	CASSRGQGVWVEAFF	TGTGCCAGCAGTAGAGGACAGGGCGTCTGGGTTGAAGCTTTCTTT
many	TRBV6-1	12	TRBD1	TRBJ2-1	CASSWTGNEQFF	TGTGCCAGCAGTTGGACAGGCAATGAGCAGTTCTTC
many	TRBV7-9	15	.	TRBJ2-1	CASSLPGLSYNEQFF	TGTGCCAGCAGCTTACCGGGACTCTCCTACAATGAGCAGTTCTTC
many	TRBV13	16	.	TRBJ2-2	CASSLRGSSYTGELFF	TGTGCCAGCAGCTTAAGGGGGTCTTCATATACCGGGGAGCTGTTTTTT
many	TRBV6-1	15	TRBD1	TRBJ2-3	CASSPSSQGAVAQYF	TGTGCCAGCAGTCCGTCCTCTCAGGGGGCAGTAGCGCAGTATTTT
few	TRBV4-1	14	TRBD1	TRBJ2-3	CASRQEGQAYTQYF	TGCGCCAGCCGCCAAGAGGGACAGGCTTATACGCAGTATTTT
many	TRBV7-9	14	TRBD1	TRBJ2-5	CASSLRGRGETQYF	TGTGCCAGCAGCTTGAGGGGGCGCGGAGAGACCCAGTACTTC
many	TRBV7-3	18	TRBD2	TRBJ2-1	CASSLDPPLAGGASEQFF	TGTGCCAGCAGCCTTGACCCACCCTTAGCGGGAGGAGCGAGTGAGCAGTTCTTC
many	TRBV30	18	TRBD1	TRBJ2-4	CAWSVRQGAPISKNIQYF	TGTGCCTGGAGTGTACGTCAGGGGGCGCCTATATCCAAAAACATTCAGTACTTC
many	TRBV11-2	12	.	TRBJ1-1	CASSLNRDKAFF	TGTGCCAGCAGCTTGAACCGGGACAAGGCTTTCTTT
many	TRBV6-2/TRBV6-3	13	.	TRBJ2-5	CASNLRNQETQYF	TGTGCCAGCAACCTGAGGAATCAAGAGACCCAGTACTTC
few	TRBV9	14	TRBD1	TRBJ2-4	CASSPQRDRNIQYF	TGTGCCAGCAGCCCCCAGAGGGACAGGAACATTCAGTACTTC
many	TRBV7-9	16	.	TRBJ2-5	CASSLSGLGSGETQYF	TGTGCCAGCAGCTTATCGGGGCTCGGTTCGGGGGAGACCCAGTACTTC
many	TRBV28	15	TRBD1	TRBJ1-1	CASSTSTGAEDEAFF	TGTGCCAGCAGTACCTCGACAGGGGCGGAAGACGAAGCTTTCTTT
many	TRBV28	18	TRBD1	TRBJ1-1	CASSLFGRYRGPDTEAFF	TGTGCCAGCAGTTTGTTCGGAAGATACAGGGGGCCGGACACTGAAGCTTTCTTT
many	TRBV2	17	TRBD1	TRBJ1-5	CASGRDRILGSNQPQHF	TGTGCCAGCGGCCGGGACAGGATCCTCGGGAGCAATCAGCCCCAGCATTTT
many	TRBV28	14	TRBD1	TRBJ2-1	CASAQGAVYNEQFF	TGTGCCAGTGCCCAGGGGGCCGTCTACAATGAGCAGTTCTTC
many	TRBV7-2	23	TRBD2	TRBJ2-3	CASSFPSGTSGRDSGIYTDTQYF	TGTGCCAGCAGCTTCCCCTCCGGGACTAGCGGGAGAGATAGCGGGATTTACACAGATACGCAGTATTTT
.	TRBV5-1	18	TRBD1	TRBJ2-7	CASSPLLKTGMSSYEQYF	TGCGCCAGCAGCCCTCTCCTTAAGACAGGGATGAGCTCCTACGAGCAGTACTTC
many	TRBV7-9	11	.	TRBJ1-2	CASSLMSGYTF	TGTGCCAGCAGCTTAATGAGTGGCTACACCTTC
few	TRBV12-3/TRBV12-4	14	TRBD1	TRBJ1-1	CASSPNRGRSEAFF	TGTGCCAGCAGTCCGAACAGGGGGCGAAGTGAAGCTTTCTTT
many	TRBV11-2	15	.	TRBJ1-1	CASSFHPSLDTEAFF	TGTGCCAGCAGCTTTCATCCGAGTTTAGACACTGAAGCTTTCTTT
.	TRBV6-2/TRBV6-3	14	.	TRBJ2-3	CASSPQTETDTQYF	TGTGCCAGCAGTCCCCAGACAGAGACAGATACGCAGTATTTT
.	TRBV5-6	15	TRBD1	TRBJ2-3	CASSLWDSSTDTQYF	TGTGCCAGCAGCTTGTGGGACAGCAGCACAGATACGCAGTATTTT
many	TRBV27	16	.	TRBJ1-5	CASSLSRGRLNQPQHF	TGTGCCAGCAGTTTATCACGGGGCAGACTAAATCAGCCCCAGCATTTT